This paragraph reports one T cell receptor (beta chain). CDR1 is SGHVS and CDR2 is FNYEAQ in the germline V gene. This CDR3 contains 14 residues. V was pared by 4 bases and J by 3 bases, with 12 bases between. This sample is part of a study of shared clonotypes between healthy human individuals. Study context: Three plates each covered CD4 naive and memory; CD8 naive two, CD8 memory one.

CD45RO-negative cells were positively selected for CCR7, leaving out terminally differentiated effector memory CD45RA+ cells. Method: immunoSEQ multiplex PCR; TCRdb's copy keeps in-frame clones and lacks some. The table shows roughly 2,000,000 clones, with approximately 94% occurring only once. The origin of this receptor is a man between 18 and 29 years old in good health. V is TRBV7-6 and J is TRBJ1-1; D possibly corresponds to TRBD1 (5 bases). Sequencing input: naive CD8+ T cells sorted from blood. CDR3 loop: CASSSRDVDTEAFF. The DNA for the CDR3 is TGTGCCAGCAGCTCGCGGGACGTGGACACTGAAGCTTTCTTT.